This entry lists 28 T cell receptor beta chains sequenced from one sample in a study of T cells in tuberculosis. Sequencing was performed with immunoSEQ multiplex PCR; in TCRdb, only in-frame clones are kept and a portion is missing. The profile shows approximately 20,000 clones, 97% of them singletons. Specimen: PBMCs. Receptors were obtained from a donor between 5 and 29 years old with latent tuberculosis or without tuberculosis infection.

This clone has only one observation. The chain links TRBV5-6 to TRBJ2-3; D unresolved. CDR1 is SGHDT and CDR2 is YYEEEE in the germline V gene. The CDR3 is 14 residues long. The ends were cut back, 0 bases at V and 2 bases at J, with 7 bases in the middle. The CDR3 is CASSLDSYTDTQYF. In DNA, the CDR3 is TGTGCCAGCAGCTTGGACAGCTACACAGATACGCAGTATTTT. Based on the CDR3 plus reference TRBV5-6 and TRBJ2-3, the full variable domain is DAGVTQSPTHLIKTRGQQVTLRCSPKSGHDTVSWYQQALGQGPQFIFQYYEEEERQRGNFPDRFSGHQFPNYSSELNVNALLLGDSALYLCASSLDSYTDTQYFGPGTRLTVL.

This chain connects TRBV10-1 to TRBJ2-5; weak D call: TRBD2 (5 bases). Trimming shortened V by 5 bases and J by 1 base, and 8 bases separated the two germline ends. CDR1 WNHNN and CDR2 SYGVQD come from the germline V gene (reference sequence). The CDR3 runs to 13 residues. The CDR3 protein is CASSPGIQETQYF. The DNA of the CDR3 is TGCGCCAGCAGTCCCGGGATCCAAGAGACCCAGTACTTC.

The rearrangement uses TRBV6-5 and TRBJ2-4; 7 positions agree with TRBD1. This CDR3 spans 16 amino acids. The V and J ends lost 4 bases and 0 bases, in that order; junction bases with no gene match: 6. Germline CDR1 is MNHEY and CDR2 is SVGAGI. This CDR3 reads CASSSGQVLAKNIQYF. CDR3 DNA: TGTGCCAGCAGTTCCGGACAGGTCCTAGCCAAAAACATTCAGTACTTC.

The V call is TRBV4-1, the J call TRBJ2-7; 8 positions agree with TRBD1. Germline V CDR1 and CDR2: MGHRA, YSYEKL. The ends lost 3 bases at V and 5 bases at J; junction bases unmatched: 6. The length of the CDR3 is 14 residues. The CDR3 is CASSQSGGLNEQYF. CDR3 bases: TGCGCCAGCAGCCAGTCAGGGGGCCTGAACGAGCAGTACTTC.

The rearrangement links TRBV19 to TRBJ1-1; D is unclear. The CDR3 sequence is 14 residues long. Trimming removed 5 bases from V and 2 bases from J, with 12 bases in between. Per the germline V gene, CDR1 is LNHDA and CDR2 is SQIVND (reference sequence). DNA for the CDR3: TGTGCCAGTAGTCCAAGGACTGAAAACACTGAAGCTTTCTTT. This encodes CASSPRTENTEAFF.

The chain links TRBV9 to TRBJ1-1; D unclear. Trimming cost V 4 bases and J 5 bases, with 15 bases left between them. This CDR3 has 14 residues. Germline V lookup: CDR1 SGDLS, CDR2 YYNGEE. The CDR3 protein is CASSKREGWTEAFF. DNA for the CDR3: TGTGCCAGCAGCAAGAGGGAGGGCTGGACTGAAGCTTTCTTT.

The chain combines TRBV7-2 with TRBJ2-1; 10 bases are a match to TRBD2. The trim removed 1 base at V and 8 bases at J, leaving 5 bases unmatched. Germline-derived CDR1 and CDR2 are SGHTA and FQGNSA. CDR3 size: 15 residues. The CDR3, as DNA: TGTGCCAGCAGCTTAGGTAGCGGGAGGCCCCATGAGCAGTTCTTC. Translation gives CASSLGSGRPHEQFF.

V usage is TRBV5-1 and J usage is TRBJ2-1, with D possibly TRBD2 on 7 matching bases. The CDR3 totals 16 residues. CDR1 SGHRS and CDR2 YFSETQ come from the germline V gene. V lost 4 bases and J 1 base, leaving 15 bases between the germline ends. Here the CDR3 DNA reads TGCGCCAGCAGCAGGACAGCGGGAATATCCTACAATGAGCAGTTCTTC. Its protein product is CASSRTAGISYNEQFF.

The V and J genes are TRBV9 and TRBJ2-1; D is ambiguous. The CDR3 is 13 residues long. Trimming shortened V by 0 bases and J by 5 bases, and 6 bases separated the two germline ends. Germline-derived CDR1 and CDR2 are SGDLS and YYNGEE. CDR3 protein: CASSVGGHNEQFF. The DNA of the CDR3 is TGTGCCAGCAGCGTAGGAGGTCACAATGAGCAGTTCTTC.

V gene TRBV30 combines with J gene TRBJ2-2, with 7 positions matching TRBD1. Unmatched junction bases numbered 6, after V lost 2 bases and J lost 0 bases. Germline V lookup: CDR1 GTSNPN, CDR2 SVGIG (reference sequence). CDR3 length equals 16 residues. The CDR3 protein is CAWSPTGTANTGELFF. The CDR3 DNA reads TGTGCCTGGAGTCCAACCGGGACAGCGAACACCGGGGAGCTGTTTTTT.

V gene TRBV18 combines with J gene TRBJ1-5; D unresolved. Germline V gives CDR1 KGHSH, CDR2 LQKENI. V lost 3 bases, J lost 2 bases, and 5 bases lay in between. CDR3 length: 13 amino acids. The CDR3 DNA sequence: TGTGCCAGCTCACCCGGGGGCAATCAGCCCCAGCATTTT. It codes for CASSPGGNQPQHF.

The chain links TRBV7-8 to TRBJ2-3; D call uncertain. This CDR3 region has 15 residues. Trimming took off 4 bases at V and 3 bases at J, with 14 bases between the two ends. Germline-derived CDR1 and CDR2 are SGHVS and FQNEAQ. Here the CDR3 DNA reads TGTGCCAGCAGCTCCTCGGTAGCCGTTACAGATACGCAGTATTTT. Amino acids: CASSSSVAVTDTQYF.

V gene TRBV7-7 combines with J gene TRBJ2-2, with D unclear. The germline V gene encodes CDR1 SSHAT and CDR2 FNYEAQ (reference sequence). The CDR3 has 13 amino acids. Trimming stripped 4 bases from V and 4 bases from J, with 7 bases between. CDR3 in amino acids: CASSSISTGELFF. CDR3 in DNA: TGTGCCAGCAGCTCAATTTCCACCGGGGAGCTGTTTTTT.

The chain uses TRBV2 and TRBJ1-2; the match to TRBD1 covers 8 bases. Trimming took 2 bases from V and 0 from J; bases not matched to a gene: 5. Germline CDR1 reads SNHLY; CDR2 reads FYNNEI. CDR3 length: 16 residues. The CDR3 DNA sequence: TGTGCCAGCAGTGAAACAGGGGGGATACCTAACTATGGCTACACCTTC. Translation: CASSETGGIPNYGYTF.

This chain connects TRBV27 to TRBJ2-1, with 11 bases identical to TRBD2. V trimming: 6 bases; J trimming: 5 bases; junction bases outside the gene matches: 9. Germline V gene data show CDR1 as MNHEY and CDR2 as SMNVEV (reference sequence). This CDR3 has 16 amino acids. The DNA for the CDR3 is TGTGCCAGCAGCTCAGGTCCGGGACTAGCGGACAATGAGCAGTTCTTC. It encodes CASSSGPGLADNEQFF.

The table lists this clone with a count of one. This chain connects TRBV28 to TRBJ1-1, with TRBD1 as a possible D gene (6 bases). This CDR3 is built from 14 residues. The germline V gene has CDR1 MDHEN and CDR2 SYDVKM. Trimming took 5 bases from V and 3 from J, leaving 13 bases between them. In DNA, the CDR3 is TGTGCCAGCAGTGACAGGTTACGGGACACTGAAGCTTTCTTT. It translates to CASSDRLRDTEAFF. Based on the CDR3 plus reference TRBV28 and TRBJ1-1, the full variable domain is DVKVTQSSRYLVKRTGEKVFLECVQDMDHENMFWYRQDPGLGLRLIYFSYDVKMKEKGDIPEGYSVSREKKERFSLILESASTNQTSMYLCASSDRLRDTEAFFGQGTRLTVV.

The count of this clone is one. The V gene is TRBV4-3, the J gene TRBJ2-6; D is undetermined. The V end was cut by 3 bases, the J end by 1 base, with 4 bases between. Looked up from germline, CDR1 is LGHNA and CDR2 is YSLEER. The length of the CDR3 is 14 residues. CDR3 amino acids: CASSQRSGANVLTF. CDR3 nucleotide sequence: TGCGCCAGCAGCCAGAGGTCTGGGGCCAACGTCCTGACTTTC.

The chain couples TRBV28 to TRBJ2-7; the D gene is possibly TRBD2 (5 bases). The CDR3 length is 16 residues. Trimming left V 3 bases short and J 5 bases short, with 20 bases between. Germline loops: CDR1 MDHEN, CDR2 SYDVKM. The CDR3 DNA reads as TGTGCCAGCAGTTTTCCCGTTGAGGGAAGTAGCAACGAGCAGTACTTC. This gives the protein CASSFPVEGSSNEQYF.

This sequence joins TRBV18 and TRBJ2-2; unclear D gene. From germline, CDR1 is KGHSH and CDR2 LQKENI. The CDR3 consists of 15 residues. Trimming shortened V by 3 bases and J by 5 bases, and 13 bases separated the two germline ends. The CDR3 loop is CASSPGLEQTGELFF. The CDR3, as DNA: TGTGCCAGCTCACCTGGATTGGAGCAGACCGGGGAGCTGTTTTTT.

In this sample, this clone turned up once. The chain uses TRBV5-1 and TRBJ2-7; 8 bases fit TRBD1. In germline, CDR1 is SGHRS, CDR2 YFSETQ. After removal of 6 bases from V and 6 bases from J, the junction contained 11 bases not matched to a gene. The CDR3 covers 14 residues. The DNA of the CDR3 is TGCGCCAGCACGATACAGACAGGGGATAGCGAGCAGTACTTC. Residues: CASTIQTGDSEQYF. The entire variable domain, with the rest obtained from reference TRBV5-1 and TRBJ2-7, is as follows: KAGVTQTPRYLIKTRGQQVTLSCSPISGHRSVSWYQQTPGQGLQFLFEYFSETQRNKGNFPGRFSGRQFSNSRSEMNVSTLELGDSALYLCASTIQTGDSEQYFGPGTRLTVT.

Judged by abundance, this clone is medium-sized (0.01 to 0.1%). The V and J genes are TRBV6-1 and TRBJ1-2; 7 bases align to TRBD1. V dropped 1 base and J dropped 4; count of bases not matched to a gene: 3. The CDR3 sequence is 14 residues long. Germline lookup yields CDR1 MNHNS and CDR2 SASEGT. For the CDR3, the DNA is TGTGCCAGCAGTGAAGGGGACAGCCTCTATGGCTACACCTTC. Translated: CASSEGDSLYGYTF.

This clone has just one count. The V gene is TRBV10-3, the J gene TRBJ1-1, with 7 bases lining up with TRBD1. Germline loops: CDR1 ENHRY, CDR2 SYGVKD. After removal of 7 bases from V and 4 bases from J, the junction contained 6 bases not matched to a gene. This CDR3 is built from 13 residues. The CDR3 loop is CAIKGAGGTEAFF. The CDR3 DNA sequence: TGTGCCATCAAGGGGGCGGGGGGCACTGAAGCTTTCTTT.

The rearrangement uses TRBV11-3 and TRBJ1-1; TRBD1 agrees at 8 bases. V lost 5 bases, J lost 10 bases, and 3 bases stayed unmatched. Germline values: CDR1 SGHNT, CDR2 YENEEA. The CDR3 has 11 residues. CDR3 sequence: CASSPGQGAFF. The CDR3 bases are TGTGCCAGCAGCCCAGGACAGGGAGCTTTCTTT.

The chain has TRBV19 and TRBJ2-7; 8 bases align to TRBD2. Germline V gene sequence: CDR1 LNHDA, CDR2 SQIVND (reference sequence). The CDR3 sequence is 15 residues long. V was pared by 3 bases and J by 1 base, with 5 bases of the junction left unmatched. Here the CDR3 DNA reads TGTGCCAGTAGTATGTCGGGAGGGGCATCCTACGAGCAGTACTTC. It yields the protein CASSMSGGASYEQYF.

The chain links TRBV19 to TRBJ2-1; tentatively, D is TRBD1 (5 bases). The CDR3 loop spans 14 amino acids. Trimming removed 3 bases at V and 4 bases at J, with 10 bases between. The V gene's germline CDR1 is LNHDA and CDR2 SQIVND (reference sequence). As DNA, the CDR3 is TGTGCCAGTAGTATCAGGGCAAGATACAATGAGCAGTTCTTC. This gives the protein CASSIRARYNEQFF.

DNA of the CDR3: TGCAGCGTAGAGGACACTGAAGCTTTCTTT. Translated, it gives CSVEDTEAFF. V usage is TRBV29-1 and J usage is TRBJ1-1; unclear D gene. Germline lookup yields CDR1 SQVTM and CDR2 ANQGSEA. This CDR3 is built from 10 residues. V lost 6 bases to trimming and J lost 3 bases, with 5 bases between them.

The chain combines TRBV4-2 with TRBJ2-7, with 12 bases that match TRBD2. This CDR3 has 17 amino acids. The germline gives CDR1 LGHNA, CDR2 YNFKEQ. The ends lost 0 bases at V and 5 bases at J; junction bases unmatched: 8. The CDR3: CASSQDQGLAGPNEQYF. In nucleotides, the CDR3 is TGTGCCAGCAGCCAAGATCAGGGACTAGCGGGTCCCAACGAGCAGTACTTC.

This CDR3 reads CASSRDRGEQPQHF. CDR3 in DNA: TGTGCCAGCAGCCGAGACAGGGGGGAACAGCCCCAGCATTTT. V is TRBV7-2 and J is TRBJ1-5, with TRBD1 identical over 9 bases. The germline V gene encodes CDR1 SGHTA and CDR2 FQGNSA. V gave up 5 bases and J gave up 7 bases; unmatched junction bases: 6. The CDR3 has 14 amino acids. The whole variable domain, filled in from reference TRBV7-2 and TRBJ1-5, reads GAGVSQSPSNKVTEKGKDVELRCDPISGHTALYWYRQSLGQGLEFLIYFQGNSAPDKSGLPSDRFSAERTGGSVSTLTIQRTQQEDSAVYLCASSRDRGEQPQHFGDGTRLSIL.